This TCR beta chain was identified in a study of cytomegalovirus exposure and HLA in healthy donors. In the study overall: Caucasian-associated ancestry cluster membership applied to about four fifths of around 400 genotyped donors.

Concerning this clone: No antigen is known for it.

The PCR ran on 60 Vbeta and 13 Jbeta primers. Data came from immunoSEQ multiplex PCR; TCRdb stores just in-frame clones and leaves some out. The sample has fewer than 70,000 clones; 74% are singletons. Whole-study findings and limits: Many donors carried some public TCRs, although rarity characterized most TCR sequences.

After removal of 6 bases from V and 5 bases from J, the junction contained 3 bases not matched to a gene. CDR3 size: 13 residues. Germline loops: CDR1 SNHLY, CDR2 FYNNEI. The chain has TRBV2 and TRBJ2-7; 11 nucleotides line up with TRBD1. This receptor was taken from an older woman in good health and CMV-seropositive. Specimen: PBMCs. For the CDR3, the DNA is TGTGCCAGCAGACGGGACAGGGGGAACGAGCAGTACTTC. Protein sequence: CASRRDRGNEQYF.